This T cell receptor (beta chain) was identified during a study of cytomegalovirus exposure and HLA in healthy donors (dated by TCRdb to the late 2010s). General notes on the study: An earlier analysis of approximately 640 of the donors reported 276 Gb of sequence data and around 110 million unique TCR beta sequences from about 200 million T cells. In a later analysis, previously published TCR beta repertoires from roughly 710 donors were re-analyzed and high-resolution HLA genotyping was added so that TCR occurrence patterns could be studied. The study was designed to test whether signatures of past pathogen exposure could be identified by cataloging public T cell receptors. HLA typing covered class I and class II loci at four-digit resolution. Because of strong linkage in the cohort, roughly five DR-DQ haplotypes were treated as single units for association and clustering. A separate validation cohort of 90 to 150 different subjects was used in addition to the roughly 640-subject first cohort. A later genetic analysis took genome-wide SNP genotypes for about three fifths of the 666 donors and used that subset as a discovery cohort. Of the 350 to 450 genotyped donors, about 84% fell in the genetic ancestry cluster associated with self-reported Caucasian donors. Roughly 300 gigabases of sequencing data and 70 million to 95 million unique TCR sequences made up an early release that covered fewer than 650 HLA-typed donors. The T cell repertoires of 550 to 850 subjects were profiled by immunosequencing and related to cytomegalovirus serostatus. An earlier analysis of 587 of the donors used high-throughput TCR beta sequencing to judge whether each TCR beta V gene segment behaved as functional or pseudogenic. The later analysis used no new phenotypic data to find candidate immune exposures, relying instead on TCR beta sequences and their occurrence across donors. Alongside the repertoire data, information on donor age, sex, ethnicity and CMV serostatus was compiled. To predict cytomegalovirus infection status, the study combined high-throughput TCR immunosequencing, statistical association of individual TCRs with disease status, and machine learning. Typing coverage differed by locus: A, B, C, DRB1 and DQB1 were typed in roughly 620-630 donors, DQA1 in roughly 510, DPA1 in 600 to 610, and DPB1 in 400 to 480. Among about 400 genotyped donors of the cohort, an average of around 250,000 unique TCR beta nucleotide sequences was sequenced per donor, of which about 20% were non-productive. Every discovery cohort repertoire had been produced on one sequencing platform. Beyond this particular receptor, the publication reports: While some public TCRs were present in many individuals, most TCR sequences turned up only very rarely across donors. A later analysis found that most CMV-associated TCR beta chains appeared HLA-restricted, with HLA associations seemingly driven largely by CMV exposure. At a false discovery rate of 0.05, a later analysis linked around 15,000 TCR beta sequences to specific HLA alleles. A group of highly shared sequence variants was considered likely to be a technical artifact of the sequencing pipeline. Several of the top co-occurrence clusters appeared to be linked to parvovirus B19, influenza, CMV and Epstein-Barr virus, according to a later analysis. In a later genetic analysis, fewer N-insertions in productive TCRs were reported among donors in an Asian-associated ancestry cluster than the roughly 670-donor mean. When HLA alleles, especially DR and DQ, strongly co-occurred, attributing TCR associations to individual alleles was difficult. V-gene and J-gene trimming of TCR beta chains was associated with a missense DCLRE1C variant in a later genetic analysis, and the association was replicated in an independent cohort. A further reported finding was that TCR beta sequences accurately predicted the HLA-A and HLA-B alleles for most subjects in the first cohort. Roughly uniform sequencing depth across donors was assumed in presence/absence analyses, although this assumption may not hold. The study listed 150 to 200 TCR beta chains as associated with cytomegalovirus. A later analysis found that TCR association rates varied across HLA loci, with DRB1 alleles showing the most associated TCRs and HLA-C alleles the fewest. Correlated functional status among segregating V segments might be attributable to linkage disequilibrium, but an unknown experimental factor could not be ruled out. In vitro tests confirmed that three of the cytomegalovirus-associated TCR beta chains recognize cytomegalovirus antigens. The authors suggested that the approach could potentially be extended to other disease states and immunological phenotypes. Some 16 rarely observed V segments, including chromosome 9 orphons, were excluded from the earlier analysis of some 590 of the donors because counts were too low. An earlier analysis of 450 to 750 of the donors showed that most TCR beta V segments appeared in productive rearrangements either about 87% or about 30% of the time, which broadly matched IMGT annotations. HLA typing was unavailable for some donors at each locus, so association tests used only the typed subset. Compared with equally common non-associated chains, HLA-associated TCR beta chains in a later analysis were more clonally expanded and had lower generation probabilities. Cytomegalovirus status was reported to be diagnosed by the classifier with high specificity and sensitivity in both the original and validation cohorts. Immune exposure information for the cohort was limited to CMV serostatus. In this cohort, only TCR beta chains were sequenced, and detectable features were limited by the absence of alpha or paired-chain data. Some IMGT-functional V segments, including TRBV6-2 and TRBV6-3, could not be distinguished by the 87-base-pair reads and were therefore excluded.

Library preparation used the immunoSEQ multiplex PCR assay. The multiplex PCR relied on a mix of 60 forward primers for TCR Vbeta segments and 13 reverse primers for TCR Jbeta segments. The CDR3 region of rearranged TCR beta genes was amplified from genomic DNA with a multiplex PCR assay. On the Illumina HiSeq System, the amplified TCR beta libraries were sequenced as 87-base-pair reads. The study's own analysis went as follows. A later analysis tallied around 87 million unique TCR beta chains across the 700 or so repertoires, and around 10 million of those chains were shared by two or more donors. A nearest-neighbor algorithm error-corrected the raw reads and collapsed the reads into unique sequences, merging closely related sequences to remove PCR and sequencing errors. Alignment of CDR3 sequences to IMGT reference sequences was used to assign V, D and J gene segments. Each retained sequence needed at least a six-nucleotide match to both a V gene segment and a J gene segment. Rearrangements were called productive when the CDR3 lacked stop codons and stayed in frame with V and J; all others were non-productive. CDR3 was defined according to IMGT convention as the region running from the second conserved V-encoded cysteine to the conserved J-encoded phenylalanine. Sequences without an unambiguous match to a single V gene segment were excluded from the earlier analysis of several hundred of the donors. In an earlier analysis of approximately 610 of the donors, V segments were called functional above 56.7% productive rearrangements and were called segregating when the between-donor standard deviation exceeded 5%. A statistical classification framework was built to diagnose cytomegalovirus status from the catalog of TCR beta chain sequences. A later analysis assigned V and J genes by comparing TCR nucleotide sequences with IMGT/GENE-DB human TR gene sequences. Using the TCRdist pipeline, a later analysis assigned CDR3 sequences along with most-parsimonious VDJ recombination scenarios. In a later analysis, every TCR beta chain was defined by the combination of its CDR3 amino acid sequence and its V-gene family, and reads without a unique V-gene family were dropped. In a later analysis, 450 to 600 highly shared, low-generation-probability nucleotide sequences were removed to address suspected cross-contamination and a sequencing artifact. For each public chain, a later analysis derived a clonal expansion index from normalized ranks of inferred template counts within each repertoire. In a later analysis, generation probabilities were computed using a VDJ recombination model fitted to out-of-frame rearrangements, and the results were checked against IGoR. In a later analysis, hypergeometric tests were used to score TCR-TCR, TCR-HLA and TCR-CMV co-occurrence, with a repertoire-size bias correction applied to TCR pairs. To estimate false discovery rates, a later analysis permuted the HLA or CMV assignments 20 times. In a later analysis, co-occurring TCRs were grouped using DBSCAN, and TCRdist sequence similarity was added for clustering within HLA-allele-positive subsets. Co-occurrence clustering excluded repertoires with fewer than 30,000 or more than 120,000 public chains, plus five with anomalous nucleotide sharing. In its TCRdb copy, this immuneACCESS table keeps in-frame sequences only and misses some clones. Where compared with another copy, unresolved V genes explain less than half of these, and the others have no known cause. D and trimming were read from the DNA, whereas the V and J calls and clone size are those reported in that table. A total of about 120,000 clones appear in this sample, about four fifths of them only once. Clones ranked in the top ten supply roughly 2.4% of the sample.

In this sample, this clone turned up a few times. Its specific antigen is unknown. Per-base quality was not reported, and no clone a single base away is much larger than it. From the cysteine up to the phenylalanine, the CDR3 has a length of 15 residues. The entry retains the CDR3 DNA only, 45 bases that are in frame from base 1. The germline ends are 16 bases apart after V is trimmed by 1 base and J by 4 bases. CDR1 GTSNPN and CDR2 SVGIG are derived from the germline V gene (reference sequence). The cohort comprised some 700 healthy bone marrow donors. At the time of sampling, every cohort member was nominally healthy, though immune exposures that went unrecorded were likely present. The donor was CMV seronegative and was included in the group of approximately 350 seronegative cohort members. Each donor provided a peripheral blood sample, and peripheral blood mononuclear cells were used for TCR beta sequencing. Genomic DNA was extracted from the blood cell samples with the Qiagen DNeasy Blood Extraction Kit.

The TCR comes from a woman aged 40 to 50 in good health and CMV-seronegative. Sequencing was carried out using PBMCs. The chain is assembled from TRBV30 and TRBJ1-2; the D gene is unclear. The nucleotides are TGTGCCTGGAGTGAATCAGGACGGGAGGGCTATGGCTACACCTTC. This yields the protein CAWSESGREGYGYTF.